What follows describes a single TCR beta chain. This clonotype was seen at least ten times. Its antigen is not yet known. No qualities accompany the bases; no much larger clone lies one base away. The sample originates from a study of T cells after yellow fever vaccination (dated by TCRdb to the late 2010s). At the level of the whole study: The SMART-Seq v4 Ultra Low Input RNA kit was used to prepare libraries from fractions with low cell numbers. Bulk TCR alpha and beta repertoires were sequenced longitudinally to track T-cell clones before and after primary and booster YFV17D yellow fever vaccination. Two healthy male donors made up the cohort, one aged 18 to 29 years and the other aged 30 to 40 years. Blood was drawn at multiple timepoints before and after primary and secondary immunization, with bulk PBMC replicates and cell subsets isolated. The paper as a whole reports these results and caveats: Computational filtering was required because FACS-sorted repertoires could contain abundant contaminating clonotypes from the bulk population. Because the study included only a couple of donors, the extent to which the findings can be generalized is limited. Most clones expanded after primary vaccination were re-detected after the booster (just under 97% of CD4 and 88% of CD8), suggesting broad memory maintenance. The secondary T-cell response was found to be weaker but faster than the primary response, with a peak reached on day 5 rather than on day 15. A small share of clonotypes was detected in both CD4 and CD8 compartments, with the overlap likely arising from convergent recombination.

TCR cDNA was synthesized by 5'RACE template switching, which introduced a universal primer site and unique molecular identifiers. cDNA synthesis was primed from both the TCR alpha and TCR beta constant segments. Libraries were amplified in two PCR steps, with sample barcodes and sequencing adapters added in the second step. Sequencing of the libraries was done on either Illumina HiSeq 2500 (2x100 bp) or NovaSeq (2x150 bp). The paper's processing steps were these. MIGEC was used to demultiplex reads and collapse the reads into UMI consensus sequences, and MiXCR was used for V(D)J alignment. Vaccine-responding clonotypes were identified with edgeR using replicate PBMC samples, with FDR below 0.01 and a log2 fold change above 5 up to day 15 being required. CD4 or CD8 identity was assigned to each bulk clonotype according to whether the clonotype was present at higher abundance in the sequenced CD4 repertoire or the sequenced CD8 repertoire. The public reads were run again by TCRdb, first through fastp at Q25 and then through MiXCR, and only productive beta chains were kept. For every CDR3 protein sequence, its rows merge into one entry that carries the most common genes and DNA. The V and J calls and clone size are TCRdb's, not the authors'. The sample table shows fewer than 150,000 distinct CDR3 sequences, and 7.7% are seen once. The biggest ten clones account for less than 0.85% of the sample.

The treatment or condition label here, explained by the study, means: live attenuated yellow fever vaccine strain. PBMCs were isolated from peripheral blood using a standard Ficoll-Paque protocol. Dynabeads CD4 and CD8 positive selection kits were used to isolate the CD4 and CD8 T-cell fractions. TriZol was used to extract RNA from bulk PBMCs, from CD4 and CD8 fractions, and from dextramer-positive and dextramer-negative fractions. The CDR3 sequence holds 14 residues, the cysteine and phenylalanine included. Kept here is only the CDR3 DNA, which spans 42 bases and is read in frame from base 1. From the germline V gene, CDR1 is MNHEY and CDR2 is SVGAGI. V loses 4 bases, J loses 4 bases, and the germline ends lie 10 bases apart.

The V gene is TRBV6-5 and the J gene is TRBJ1-4; the D gene assignment is ambiguous. Specimen: CD4+ T cells sorted from PBMCs, collected 5 days after the yellow fever booster vaccination. This receptor was taken from a man aged 25-45 years who received the YFV17D yellow fever vaccine. The CDR3 amino acid sequence is: CASSSRFDNEKLFF. The DNA sequence follows: TGTGCCAGCAGTTCCAGGTTCGATAATGAAAAACTGTTTTTT.